This is a list of T cell receptor beta chains from one sample in a study of sequential checkpoint blockade in melanoma. Measured with immunoSEQ multiplex PCR; TCRdb has only the in-frame clones, and not every one. The sample carries under 25,000 clones, 65% to 85% recorded once. The sequencing used CD8+ T cells sorted from blood (inferred from file names), collected from a patient given nivolumab and ipilimumab in sequence. The receptors here all came from a human donor with melanoma. The CDR3 runs from the conserved cysteine through the conserved F or W. D genes are given only for firm matches. The listing skips clone size in some rows; elsewhere it reads once, few, many or a size class.

d_gene	v_gene	abundance	j_gene	CDR3nt	CDR3aa
-	TRBV29-1	-	TRBJ2-5	TGCAGCGTGCCCCCCGGGGAGCAGACCCAGTACTTC	CSVPPGEQTQYF
TRBD2	TRBV6-4	-	TRBJ2-1	TGTGCCAGCAGTGACTCGATAGCGGGGGGCCACAACGATGAGCAGTTCTTC	CASSDSIAGGHNDEQFF
TRBD1	TRBV6-5	-	TRBJ1-5	TGTGCCAGCGGTAACAGGGGGAATAATCAGCCCCAGCATTTT	CASGNRGNNQPQHF
-	TRBV7-9	-	TRBJ2-7	TGTGCCAGCAGAGGGGGAATCCCCTACGAGCAGTACTTC	CASRGGIPYEQYF
TRBD2	TRBV7-2	few	TRBJ2-2	TGTGCCAGCAGCTTGATAGCGGGGGAGTACACCGGGGAGCTGTTTTTT	CASSLIAGEYTGELFF
-	TRBV7-9	large	TRBJ2-2	TGTGCCAGCAGCCCCCCCAGGACTTACACGAACACCGGGGAGCTGTTTTTT	CASSPPRTYTNTGELFF
-	TRBV28	-	TRBJ2-1	TGTGCCAGCAGTTTGGACTGGCCCCCTGAGCAGTTCTTC	CASSLDWPPEQFF
TRBD2	TRBV5-1	once	TRBJ2-3	TGCGCCAGCAGCTTGGTGAGCGGGAGGCTCCGGGGGGATACGCAGTATTTT	CASSLVSGRLRGDTQYF
-	TRBV7-9	-	TRBJ2-3	TGTGCCAGCAGCTTAGGACTAGAAGATACGCAGTATTTT	CASSLGLEDTQYF
TRBD1	TRBV7-9	-	TRBJ2-1	TGTGCCAGCAGCTTAGAGGGGACAGGTAACAATGAGCAGTTCTTC	CASSLEGTGNNEQFF
-	TRBV5-6	-	TRBJ1-1	TGTGCCAGCAGCTTCCAAGGACAGTCCGAAGCTTTCTTT	CASSFQGQSEAFF
TRBD1	TRBV7-9	-	TRBJ1-5	TGTGCCAGCAGCCCCGCGGGGACAGGGAGCCAGCCCCAGCATTTT	CASSPAGTGSQPQHF
TRBD1	TRBV5-6	-	TRBJ1-4	TGTGCCAGCAGCTACTGGACAGGTGCAACTAATGAAAAACTGTTTTTT	CASSYWTGATNEKLFF
-	TRBV7-9	-	TRBJ2-7	TGTGCCAGCAGCTTTGACAGATACGAGCAGTACTTC	CASSFDRYEQYF